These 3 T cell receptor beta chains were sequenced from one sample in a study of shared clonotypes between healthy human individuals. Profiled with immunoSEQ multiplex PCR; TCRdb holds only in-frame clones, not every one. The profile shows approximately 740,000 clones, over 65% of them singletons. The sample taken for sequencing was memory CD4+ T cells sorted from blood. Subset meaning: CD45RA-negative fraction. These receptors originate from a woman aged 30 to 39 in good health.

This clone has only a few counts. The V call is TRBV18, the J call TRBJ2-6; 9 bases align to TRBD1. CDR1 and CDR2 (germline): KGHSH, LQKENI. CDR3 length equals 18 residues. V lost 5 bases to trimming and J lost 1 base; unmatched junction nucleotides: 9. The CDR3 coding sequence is TGTGCCAGCTCATCAAGAGGACAGGGGCTTTCTGGGGCCAACGTCCTGACTTTC. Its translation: CASSSRGQGLSGANVLTF.

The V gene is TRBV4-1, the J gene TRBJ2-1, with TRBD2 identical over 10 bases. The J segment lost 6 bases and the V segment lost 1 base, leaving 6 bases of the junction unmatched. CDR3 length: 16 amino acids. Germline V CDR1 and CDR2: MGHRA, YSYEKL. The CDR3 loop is CASSQVGSGRGNEQFF. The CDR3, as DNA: TGCGCCAGCAGCCAAGTAGGCAGCGGGAGGGGCAATGAGCAGTTCTTC.

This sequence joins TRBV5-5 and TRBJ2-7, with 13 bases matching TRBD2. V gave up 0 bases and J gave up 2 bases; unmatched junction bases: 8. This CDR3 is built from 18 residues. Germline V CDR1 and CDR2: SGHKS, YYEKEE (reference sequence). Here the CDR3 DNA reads TGTGCCAGCAGCTTGGAACCGGGACTAGCGGGACCCACCTACGAGCAGTACTTC. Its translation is CASSLEPGLAGPTYEQYF.